A single sample gave rise to the 32 T cell receptor beta chains below, sequenced in a study of blood T cell dynamics during melanoma immunotherapy. Time point indicated: week 3, after first cycle of checkpoint inhibitor. TCRdb keeps only in-frame clones here, not all; method: immunoSEQ multiplex PCR. This sample carries around 11,000 clones, 89% of them seen once, and the ten largest clones take nearly 25%. Material: blood, obtained from a patient treated with checkpoint blockade. The receptors were sampled from a human donor with melanoma.

V is TRBV2 and J is TRBJ1-1, with 8 bases lining up with TRBD1. Germline V gene lookup returns CDR1 SNHLY and CDR2 FYNNEI. The CDR3 loop spans 13 amino acids. V dropped 5 bases and J dropped 11; count of bases not matched to a gene: 10. The CDR3 DNA reads as TGTGCCAGCAGTAACCTACAGGGGGGGGGTGCTTTCTTT. Its translation is CASSNLQGGGAFF.

This sequence joins TRBV28 and TRBJ2-1; 9 nucleotides align to TRBD2. The germline V gene encodes CDR1 MDHEN and CDR2 SYDVKM. Trimming removed 1 base from V and 4 bases from J; junction bases left unmatched: 20. There are 21 residues in the CDR3. CDR3 bases: TGTGCCAGCAGTTTATCCCCCCGGGCGGGAGGGCCCTCTGGGGGATACAATGAGCAGTTCTTC. It yields the protein CASSLSPRAGGPSGGYNEQFF. Combining the CDR3 with reference TRBV28 and TRBJ2-1 gives the whole variable domain DVKVTQSSRYLVKRTGEKVFLECVQDMDHENMFWYRQDPGLGLRLIYFSYDVKMKEKGDIPEGYSVSREKKERFSLILESASTNQTSMYLCASSLSPRAGGPSGGYNEQFFGPGTRLTVL.

The J gene is TRBJ2-2, the V gene TRBV10-3, with 11 bases fitting TRBD2. Germline V gives CDR1 ENHRY, CDR2 SYGVKD. The ends lost 6 bases at V and 0 bases at J; junction bases unmatched: 15. The CDR3 extends over 20 amino acids. The CDR3 coding sequence is TGTGCCATCAGGGGCCCGGGGCTAGCGGGAGGCCCCGCGAACACCGGGGAGCTGTTTTTT. Translation: CAIRGPGLAGGPANTGELFF.

The V gene is TRBV29-1, the J gene TRBJ2-3; 8 bases fit TRBD2. Germline V gene data show CDR1 as SQVTM and CDR2 as ANQGSEA. The V segment lost 4 bases and the J segment 0 bases; nucleotides outside the gene matches: 6. This CDR3 has 15 residues. The CDR3: CSVVVAGPSTDTQYF. The CDR3 DNA is TGCAGCGTTGTGGTAGCGGGACCTAGCACAGATACGCAGTATTTT.

The chain combines TRBV10-3 with TRBJ1-2; TRBD1 matches 7 bases. The CDR3 runs 13 residues. J was trimmed by 7 bases and V by 10 bases; bases with no gene match: 12. From germline, CDR1 is ENHRY and CDR2 SYGVKD. DNA of the CDR3: TGTGCCACCAAAGACAGGGCGGTTGGTGGCTACACCTTC. Translation: CATKDRAVGGYTF.

The rearrangement joins TRBV27 to TRBJ2-1; D possibly corresponds to TRBD1 (5 bases). Germline lookup yields CDR1 MNHEY and CDR2 SMNVEV (reference sequence). V dropped 4 bases and J dropped 2 bases, with 18 bases sitting between them. The CDR3 extends over 17 amino acids. CDR3 sequence: CASSSPAAGQPYNEQFF. The CDR3 nucleotides read TGTGCCAGCAGTTCCCCGGCGGCAGGGCAGCCCTACAATGAGCAGTTCTTC.

This chain links TRBV9 with TRBJ2-7; 7 bases are a match to TRBD1. The length of the CDR3 is 14 residues. Germline loops: CDR1 SGDLS, CDR2 YYNGEE. Trimming took 4 bases from V and 5 from J; bases not matched to a gene: 9. This CDR3 reads CASSPNRGPHEQYF. CDR3 bases: TGTGCCAGCAGCCCTAACAGGGGCCCTCACGAGCAGTACTTC.

This sequence joins TRBV5-1 and TRBJ2-5, with 7 bases lining up with TRBD1. In germline, CDR1 is SGHRS, CDR2 YFSETQ. This CDR3 is built from 14 residues. After removal of 5 bases from V and 0 bases from J, the junction contained 4 bases not matched to a gene. The CDR3 coding sequence is TGCGCCAGCAGGCTGACAGGGTACCAAGAGACCCAGTACTTC. Translated: CASRLTGYQETQYF.

This chain uses TRBV5-1 with TRBJ2-7; D not resolved. The CDR3 has 13 amino acids. The V gene's germline CDR1 is SGHRS and CDR2 YFSETQ. V was pared by 1 base and J by 9 bases, with 14 bases between. The CDR3 region is CASSLNWAVMQYF. DNA for the CDR3: TGCGCCAGCAGCTTGAATTGGGCGGTGATGCAGTACTTC.

The chain has TRBV5-1 and TRBJ1-6; perhaps TRBD1 as D (6 bases). V lost 4 bases and J 8 bases, leaving 13 bases between the germline ends. Germline CDR1 is SGHRS and CDR2 is YFSETQ. The CDR3 runs 14 residues. CDR3 in amino acids: CASSPRGAHSPLHF. The DNA for the CDR3 is TGCGCCAGCAGCCCCCGGGGGGCCCATTCACCCCTCCACTTT.

The chain combines TRBV6-5 with TRBJ2-1; D could derive from TRBD1 or TRBD2 (5 bases each). There are 15 residues in the CDR3. Trimming took off 6 bases at V and 9 bases at J, with 21 bases between the two ends. Germline V gene data show CDR1 as MNHEY and CDR2 as SVGAGI. The CDR3, as DNA: TGTGCCAGCAGCCCCCTACGCAGCGGCAGGGCTGAGCAGTTCTTC. This gives the protein CASSPLRSGRAEQFF.

V is TRBV6-1 and J is TRBJ2-3; 7 nucleotides line up with TRBD1. The CDR3 length is 15 residues. V dropped 6 bases and J dropped 2; count of bases not matched to a gene: 8. Germline lookup yields CDR1 MNHNS and CDR2 SASEGT. In DNA form, the CDR3 reads TGTGCCAGCAGACACCGACAGGGCACCACAGATACGCAGTATTTT. Amino acid sequence: CASRHRQGTTDTQYF.

The genes are TRBV5-1 and TRBJ1-2, with 7 bases fitting TRBD1. The germline V gene has CDR1 SGHRS and CDR2 YFSETQ. V shed 4 bases and J 0 bases; nucleotides not matched to a gene: 9. The CDR3 spans 16 residues. The CDR3 DNA reads TGCGCCAGCAGCCTACAGGGGCCCCCAGCTAACTATGGCTACACCTTC. Encoded protein: CASSLQGPPANYGYTF.

This clone has only a few counts. The chain links TRBV5-6 to TRBJ2-5; TRBD2 matches 10 bases. Germline-derived CDR1 and CDR2 are SGHDT and YYEEEE. CDR3 length equals 18 residues. V was pared by 3 bases and J by 2 bases, with 13 bases of the junction left unmatched. CDR3 amino acids: CASSSRGGTSALQETQYF. The CDR3 nucleotides read TGTGCCAGCAGCTCCCGGGGGGGGACTAGCGCCCTTCAAGAGACCCAGTACTTC.

This sequence joins TRBV11-2 and TRBJ2-1; 12 bases map to TRBD2. The ends lost 3 bases at V and 9 bases at J; junction bases unmatched: 6. The CDR3 is 15 residues long. Germline loops: CDR1 SGHAT, CDR2 FQNNGV. Written as DNA, the CDR3 is TGTGCCAGCAGCTTGCCCTCGGGACTAGCGGGTGAGCAGTTCTTC. Amino acids: CASSLPSGLAGEQFF. Drawing the rest from reference TRBV11-2 and TRBJ2-1, the complete variable domain is EAGVAQSPRYKIIEKRQSVAFWCNPISGHATLYWYQQILGQGPKLLIQFQNNGVVDDSQLPKDRFSAERLKGVDSTLKIQPAKLEDSAVYLCASSLPSGLAGEQFFGPGTRLTVL.

V gene TRBV11-3 combines with J gene TRBJ2-1; no clear D. The CDR3 totals 13 residues. Trimming shortened V by 5 bases and J by 8 bases, and 13 bases separated the two germline ends. Per germline, CDR1 SGHNT and CDR2 YENEEA. The CDR3 region is CASSPYGSDEQFF. The CDR3 DNA follows: TGTGCCAGCAGCCCTTACGGTTCGGATGAGCAGTTCTTC.

The chain uses TRBV9 and TRBJ2-2, with 11 positions matching TRBD2. J lost 6 bases, V lost 3 bases, and 13 bases had no gene match. This CDR3 is built from 18 residues. Germline assignment: CDR1 SGDLS and CDR2 YYNGEE. The CDR3 region has the DNA TGTGCCAGCAGCGCCAGGGGACTAGCGGCAAGAAGGGCCGGGGAGCTGTTTTTT. Protein product: CASSARGLAARRAGELFF.

This chain links TRBV5-1 with TRBJ2-2, with 16 bases aligning to TRBD2. The CDR3 is made up of 17 amino acids. Unmatched junction bases numbered 3, after V lost 4 bases and J lost 3 bases. In germline, CDR1 is SGHRS, CDR2 YFSETQ. The CDR3 here is CASSPGLAGGHTGELFF. CDR3 DNA: TGCGCCAGCAGCCCGGGACTAGCGGGAGGGCACACCGGGGAGCTGTTTTTT.

The rearrangement uses TRBV5-1 and TRBJ2-2; D tentatively reads TRBD1 or TRBD2 (5 bases each). V shed 5 bases and J shed 0 bases, with 11 bases lying between them. This CDR3 is 15 amino acids long. The V gene's germline CDR1 is SGHRS and CDR2 YFSETQ. The CDR3 sequence is CASSRGAANTGELFF. The CDR3 DNA reads TGCGCCAGCAGTAGAGGGGCAGCGAACACCGGGGAGCTGTTTTTT.

This clone was recorded a few times. The chain couples TRBV7-6 to TRBJ2-3; no reliable D call. Trimming left V 4 bases short and J 6 bases short, with 8 bases between. CDR1 SGHVS and CDR2 FNYEAQ come from the germline V gene. The CDR3 loop spans 12 amino acids. In DNA, the CDR3 is TGTGCCAGCAGCTATAGTCGGGATACGCAGTATTTT. Protein: CASSYSRDTQYF.

The chain is built from TRBV5-6 and TRBJ2-7; the match to TRBD2 covers 8 bases. CDR1 and CDR2 (germline): SGHDT, YYEEEE. V lost 4 bases, J lost 3 bases, and 9 bases stayed unmatched. CDR3 size: 15 residues. CDR3 coding DNA: TGTGCCAGCAGCCGAGCGGGACTAGAGGTCTACGAGCAGTACTTC. This translates into CASSRAGLEVYEQYF.

This clone was seen a single time. The CDR3 DNA is TGTGCCAGCAGTCCTACAGGGGCAAAACTGTTTTTT. Its translation is CASSPTGAKLFF. The rearrangement uses TRBV27 and TRBJ1-4; 7 bases are a match to TRBD1. The CDR3 totals 12 residues. J lost 10 bases, V lost 5 bases, and 4 bases had no gene match. The germline CDR1 and CDR2 sequences are MNHEY and SMNVEV (reference sequence).

The rearrangement joins TRBV18 to TRBJ2-7, with 11 positions matching TRBD1. This CDR3 spans 15 amino acids. The trim removed 6 bases at V and 5 bases at J, leaving 9 bases unmatched. Germline assignment: CDR1 KGHSH and CDR2 LQKENI. The CDR3 spells CASSLGQGGPDEQYF. The CDR3 DNA is TGTGCCAGCTCCCTGGGACAGGGGGGCCCGGACGAGCAGTACTTC.

This chain joins TRBV7-6 and TRBJ1-1, with unresolved D. V lost 5 bases, J lost 5 bases, and 12 bases lay in between. CDR1 and CDR2 (germline): SGHVS, FNYEAQ. The CDR3 runs 13 residues. The DNA for the CDR3 is TGTGCCAGCAGCCTCCCGGGGAGGACTGAAGCTTTCTTT. It codes for CASSLPGRTEAFF.

This sequence joins TRBV5-1 and TRBJ1-5; 8 bases agree with TRBD1. Germline CDR1 and CDR2: SGHRS and YFSETQ. The trim removed 4 bases at V and 6 bases at J, leaving 6 bases unmatched. CDR3 length: 14 amino acids. CDR3 protein: CASSPDREGQPQHF. The CDR3 DNA follows: TGCGCCAGCAGCCCGGACAGGGAAGGTCAGCCCCAGCATTTT.

V usage is TRBV28 and J usage is TRBJ2-5, with D uncertain. The J call may be in error: the DNA end matches TRBJ2-7 better. This CDR3 contains 14 residues. Germline loops: CDR1 MDHEN, CDR2 SYDVKM. The chain's CDR3 is CASSLSGKTYEQYF. The CDR3 region has the DNA TGTGCCAGCAGTTTATCTGGCAAGACATACGAGCAGTACTTC.

V and J are TRBV4-1 and TRBJ2-3, with 9 bases that match TRBD1. With 4 bases clipped from V and 5 bases from J, the junction kept 7 bases outside the gene matches. Looked up from germline, CDR1 is MGHRA and CDR2 is YSYEKL. The CDR3 spans 15 residues. CDR3: CASSLEDRGLDTQYF. DNA for the CDR3: TGCGCCAGCAGCCTGGAGGACAGGGGACTAGATACGCAGTATTTT.

This chain links TRBV19 with TRBJ1-6; TRBD1 matches at 7 bases. The CDR3 covers 14 residues. V shed 4 bases, J shed 10 bases, and the junction held 7 bases outside the gene matches. Germline CDR1 and CDR2: LNHDA and SQIVND (reference sequence). CDR3 nucleotides: TGTGCCAGTAGTAGGGGACAGCCGGGATCACCCCTCCACTTT. It codes for CASSRGQPGSPLHF.

The rearrangement links TRBV7-8 to TRBJ2-7, with a tentative D call TRBD1 (6 bases). Trimming pared 5 bases from V and 0 bases from J, leaving 14 bases between. The CDR3 is 15 amino acids. Germline V gene data show CDR1 as SGHVS and CDR2 as FQNEAQ. CDR3 nucleotides: TGTGCCAGCAGCCCCCATCAGGGGCCCTCCTACGAGCAGTACTTC. Translation gives CASSPHQGPSYEQYF.

The J gene is TRBJ2-3, the V gene TRBV19; possibly TRBD1 for D (5 bases). V was trimmed by 1 base and J by 5 bases, leaving 13 bases between them. Germline V gene sequence: CDR1 LNHDA, CDR2 SQIVND (reference sequence). The CDR3 has 15 residues. CDR3 sequence reads: CASSIGGRVGDTQYF. The CDR3, as DNA: TGTGCCAGTAGTATAGGGGGCAGGGTCGGAGATACGCAGTATTTT.

This clone is a singleton in its sample. The chain carries TRBV5-6 and TRBJ2-4, with a weak D call TRBD2 (5 bases). The germline V gene has CDR1 SGHDT and CDR2 YYEEEE. The CDR3 length is 14 residues. V was shortened by 4 bases and J by 8 bases, with 16 bases between the two germline ends. CDR3 DNA sequence: TGTGCCAGCAGCAAAGGGTCCCTCGGGGACATTCAGTACTTC. Its translation: CASSKGSLGDIQYF. Filled out from reference TRBV5-6 and TRBJ2-4, the complete variable domain reads DAGVTQSPTHLIKTRGQQVTLRCSPKSGHDTVSWYQQALGQGPQFIFQYYEEEERQRGNFPDRFSGHQFPNYSSELNVNALLLGDSALYLCASSKGSLGDIQYFGAGTRLSVL.

This clone was counted only a few times. This chain links TRBV5-1 with TRBJ2-1; tentatively, D is TRBD2 (6 bases). This CDR3 contains 14 residues. CDR1 is SGHRS, CDR2 YFSETQ, per germline. The germline V and J ends were trimmed by 0 bases and 9 bases, with 13 bases remaining between them. The CDR3 is CASSLDGLGGEQFF. In DNA, the CDR3 is TGCGCCAGCAGCTTGGATGGGTTGGGGGGTGAGCAGTTCTTC.